Listed below are T cell receptor beta chains from one sample, sequenced in a study of T cells in Graves' hyperthyroidism and ophthalmopathy. TCRdb passed the multiplex PCR reads through MiXCR, listing each CDR3 protein once. The data show under 800,000 distinct CDR3 sequences, 14% seen once. Sequencing was carried out using blood. These receptors originate from a young woman with Graves' hyperthyroidism. CDR3s include the opening cysteine and the closing phenylalanine or tryptophan. A D gene is named only where the DNA matches it firmly. The size of a clone is reported for some rows only, either as once, few or many, or as a class for expanded clones.

v_call: TRBV3-1; j_call: TRBJ1-2; clone_size: many; cdr3_length: 15; d_call: -; cdr3_nt: TGTGCCAGCAGCCAAGGGGTAGGCGGCACCTATGGCTACACCTTC; cdr3_aa: CASSQGVGGTYGYTF
v_call: TRBV10-3; j_call: TRBJ1-3; clone_size: few; cdr3_length: 13; d_call: TRBD1; cdr3_nt: TGTGCCGTAACAGGGGGCTCTGGAAACACCATATATTTT; cdr3_aa: CAVTGGSGNTIYF
v_call: TRBV4-1; j_call: TRBJ2-2; clone_size: -; cdr3_length: 13; d_call: -; cdr3_nt: TGCGCCAGCAGCCAAGATAACGCCGGGGAGCTGTTTTTT; cdr3_aa: CASSQDNAGELFF
v_call: TRBV7-2; j_call: TRBJ2-7; clone_size: many; cdr3_length: 14; d_call: -; cdr3_nt: TGTGCCAGCAGCTTATCGCGGAGCTCCTACGAGCAGTACTTC; cdr3_aa: CASSLSRSSYEQYF
v_call: TRBV27; j_call: TRBJ2-6; clone_size: -; cdr3_length: 16; d_call: -; cdr3_nt: TGTGCCAGCAGTTATGGCACGGGGTCTGGGGCCAACGTCCTGACTTTC; cdr3_aa: CASSYGTGSGANVLTF
v_call: TRBV12-3/TRBV12-4; j_call: TRBJ2-3; clone_size: many; cdr3_length: 18; d_call: TRBD2; cdr3_nt: TGTGCCAGCAGTCCGTTAGCGGGAGAACATTCTAGCACAGATACGCAGTATTTT; cdr3_aa: CASSPLAGEHSSTDTQYF
v_call: TRBV30; j_call: TRBJ2-1; clone_size: -; cdr3_length: 15; d_call: -; cdr3_nt: TGTGCCTGGAGGAACGACGGAGATCCCTACAATGAGCAGTTCTTC; cdr3_aa: CAWRNDGDPYNEQFF
v_call: TRBV27; j_call: TRBJ1-5; clone_size: many; cdr3_length: 14; d_call: TRBD1; cdr3_nt: TGTGCCAGCAAAAGACAGGGTAGCAATCAGCCCCAGCATTTT; cdr3_aa: CASKRQGSNQPQHF
v_call: TRBV6-5; j_call: TRBJ2-1; clone_size: few; cdr3_length: 16; d_call: TRBD1; cdr3_nt: TGTGCCAGCAGTTCCCTGGGGGACAGGGGATTGAGGGAGCAGTTCTTC; cdr3_aa: CASSSLGDRGLREQFF
v_call: TRBV7-2; j_call: TRBJ1-4; clone_size: few; cdr3_length: 14; d_call: -; cdr3_nt: TGTGCCAGCAGCCAGGACTCTCGAAGGGAAAAACTGTTTTTT; cdr3_aa: CASSQDSRREKLFF
v_call: TRBV4-1; j_call: TRBJ2-5; clone_size: -; cdr3_length: 17; d_call: TRBD2; cdr3_nt: TGCGCCAGCACCCGTTTCCCCCGGCTAGCGGACCAAGAGACCCAGTACTTC; cdr3_aa: CASTRFPRLADQETQYF
v_call: TRBV20-1; j_call: TRBJ2-3; clone_size: many; cdr3_length: 14; d_call: -; cdr3_nt: TGCAGTGCCACGCGGAGGCCCAGCACAGATACGCAGTATTTT; cdr3_aa: CSATRRPSTDTQYF
v_call: TRBV6-2/TRBV6-3; j_call: TRBJ2-3; clone_size: few; cdr3_length: 16; d_call: TRBD2; cdr3_nt: TGTGCCAGCAGTTACTCCGCTAGCGGGAGGTCAGATACGCAGTATTTT; cdr3_aa: CASSYSASGRSDTQYF
v_call: TRBV5-1; j_call: TRBJ2-1; clone_size: many; cdr3_length: 16; d_call: TRBD2; cdr3_nt: TGCGCCAGCAGCGGCCTGCGGGAGAGCTCCTACAATGAGCAGTTCTTC; cdr3_aa: CASSGLRESSYNEQFF
v_call: TRBV15; j_call: TRBJ1-5; clone_size: many; cdr3_length: 15; d_call: TRBD1; cdr3_nt: TGTGCCACCAGCAGAGAGGGACAGGGAGTTCAGCCCCAGCATTTT; cdr3_aa: CATSREGQGVQPQHF
v_call: TRBV12-3/TRBV12-4; j_call: TRBJ2-1; clone_size: few; cdr3_length: 16; d_call: TRBD2; cdr3_nt: TGTGCCAGCAGCGCCCGGCTAGCGGGTGGGTACAATGAGCAGTTCTTC; cdr3_aa: CASSARLAGGYNEQFF
v_call: TRBV3-1; j_call: TRBJ2-7; clone_size: many; cdr3_length: 15; d_call: TRBD2; cdr3_nt: TGTGCCAGCAGCCCGGGACTAGCGGGAACCTACGAGCAGTACTTC; cdr3_aa: CASSPGLAGTYEQYF
v_call: TRBV20-1; j_call: TRBJ2-3; clone_size: -; cdr3_length: 17; d_call: TRBD2; cdr3_nt: TGCAGTGCTAGAGATCGACTAGCGGGAGTAAGCACAGGTACGCAGTATTTT; cdr3_aa: CSARDRLAGVSTGTQYF
v_call: TRBV30; j_call: TRBJ1-2; clone_size: -; cdr3_length: 13; d_call: -; cdr3_nt: TGTGCCTGGAGTGGGCAGGGCACGTATGGCTACACCTTC; cdr3_aa: CAWSGQGTYGYTF
v_call: TRBV27; j_call: TRBJ2-1; clone_size: few; cdr3_length: 18; d_call: TRBD2; cdr3_nt: TGTGCCAGCAGTTTAGGTCTGGCTAGCGGGAGGGGTTACAATGAGCAGTTCTTC; cdr3_aa: CASSLGLASGRGYNEQFF